This is a list of T cell receptor beta chains from one sample in a study of control samples from healthy donors and cancer patients. The data were produced by immunoSEQ multiplex PCR, yet TCRdb's version contains in-frame clones alone and is incomplete. This table has around 85,000 clones, about 88% appearing once. The sample taken for sequencing was blood. The receptors shown here come from a woman aged 55-69 years in good health. CDR3s include the opening cysteine and the closing phenylalanine or tryptophan. D genes are given only for firm matches.

TRBV7-9	NA	TRBJ1-1	CATTDVGMGTRNPEAFF
TRBV24-1	TRBD2	TRBJ2-1	CATSDARGVSEQFF
TRBV2	NA	TRBJ2-3	CASTPEVVKITDTQYF
TRBV7-7	NA	TRBJ2-5	CASGEGYETQYF
TRBV10-3	NA	TRBJ1-1	CAISGTKTEAFF
TRBV4-1	TRBD1	TRBJ2-1	CASSPTGALKFF
TRBV18	TRBD1	TRBJ2-1	CASSPTGTGGVNEQFF
TRBV6-5	NA	TRBJ1-1	CASRQGYTEAFF
TRBV19	TRBD1	TRBJ2-3	CASSIERVGDRASTDTQYF
TRBV2	NA	TRBJ2-5	CASAYGTQYF
TRBV19	NA	TRBJ2-4	CASSIFHRAGNIQYF
TRBV19	NA	TRBJ1-4	CASSILDFATNEKLFF
TRBV6-5	TRBD1	TRBJ1-4	CASSYSRGLSEKLFF
TRBV15	NA	TRBJ1-6	CATSVSFYNSPLHF
TRBV18	NA	TRBJ1-3	CASSPLRDLSGNTIYF